Listed below are T cell receptor beta chains from one sample, sequenced in a study of CD8 T cells in Susac syndrome. In TCRdb, the immunoSEQ multiplex PCR reads were re-called with MiXCR into one record per CDR3 protein. The table records about 200,000 distinct CDR3 sequences, approximately 95% of them present only once. Input material: CD4+ T cells from PBMCs. These receptor sequences come from a human donor with multiple sclerosis. The CDR3 runs from the conserved cysteine through the conserved F or W. A D gene is named only where the DNA matches it firmly. Clone size is shown for a subset of rows, as once, few, many or a class of expanded clone.

>TRBV30|.|.|TRBJ1-6
TGTGCCTGGATAGATCGGACGGTGAATTCACCCCTCCACTTT
CAWIDRTVNSPLHF
>TRBV5-6|.|TRBD1|TRBJ2-7
TGTGCCAGCAGCTCAGAGGGTCGGGACAGGGGGCCCTACGAGCAGTACTTC
CASSSEGRDRGPYEQYF
>TRBV4-2|.|TRBD2|TRBJ2-5
TGTGCCAGCAGCCGCGAGACTAGCGGGGGAGGAGAGACCCAGTACTTC
CASSRETSGGGETQYF
>TRBV6-6|.|.|TRBJ1-2
TGTGCCAGCACCCAAGGGTTAGTTGATGGCTACACCTTC
CASTQGLVDGYTF
>TRBV5-4|.|.|TRBJ2-2
TGTGCCAGCAGCTTCTCCGGACGGGGGCTGGGCACCGGGGAGCTGTTTTTT
CASSFSGRGLGTGELFF
>TRBV6-5|.|.|TRBJ1-2
TGTGCCAGCAGTTACTCGCCAGGGAACTATGGCTACACCTTC
CASSYSPGNYGYTF
>TRBV30|once|TRBD2|TRBJ2-1
TGTGCCTGGACCGGGGTAGCGGGGTCCCCCGGTGGGAGTGAGCAGTTCTTC
CAWTGVAGSPGGSEQFF
>TRBV30|.|TRBD1|TRBJ2-6
TGTGCCTGGGGACAGGGTTTTGAGAGACTGACTTTC
CAWGQGFERLTF
>TRBV7-8|.|.|TRBJ2-6
TGTGCCAGCAGCTTTCAGGTCTTCTCTGGGGCCAACGTCCTGACTTTC
CASSFQVFSGANVLTF
>TRBV29-1|.|.|TRBJ2-1
TGCAGCGTTGGGCAGGGGTTACGAGGAGAGCAGTTCTTC
CSVGQGLRGEQFF
>TRBV18|.|.|TRBJ1-2
TGTGCCAGCTCACTGCGACAAACCGACAGCTTCTATGGCTACACCTTC
CASSLRQTDSFYGYTF
>TRBV7-2|.|.|TRBJ1-2
TGTGCCTCCCGGGCCCGAGGGATTAACTATGGCTACACCTTC
CASRARGINYGYTF
>TRBV30|.|TRBD1|TRBJ1-6
TGTGCCTACGGACCCCGGGACAGAGATAATTCACCCCTCCACTTT
CAYGPRDRDNSPLHF
>TRBV2|.|TRBD1|TRBJ1-2
TGTGCCAGCAGTGATGGGACAGGGGCTAACTATGGCTACACCTTC
CASSDGTGANYGYTF
>TRBV20-1|.|TRBD2|TRBJ2-2
TGCAGTGCTATCCCGGGAAGGCTAGCGGGGAACACCGGGGAGCTGTTTTTT
CSAIPGRLAGNTGELFF
>TRBV7-9|.|TRBD1|TRBJ2-7
TGTGCCAGCAGCTTAGTGGTCAGGGGGCGCCTCGAGCAGTACTTC
CASSLVVRGRLEQYF
>TRBV30|once|.|TRBJ2-5
TGTGCCTGGAGTGTAGGGGCGTACCAGTACTTC
CAWSVGAYQYF
>TRBV30|.|.|TRBJ1-1
TGTGCCTGGATCCTAAGGGGTGAAGCTTTCTTT
CAWILRGEAFF
>TRBV7-9|once|.|TRBJ1-2
TGTGCCAGCAGCTTCCCAGGGGAGGATGGCTACACCTTC
CASSFPGEDGYTF
>TRBV20-1|.|.|TRBJ2-3
TGCAGTGCTGGCAGCGCTCGTGTCACAGATACGCAGTATTTT
CSAGSARVTDTQYF
>TRBV11-2|.|.|TRBJ1-1
TGTGCCAGCAGCTTAGGTCGGGGGAGAGAGGAAGCTTTCTTT
CASSLGRGREEAFF
>TRBV20-1|.|TRBD2|TRBJ2-3
TGCAGTGCTAGCCCACTAGCGGGGGCGGGAGATACGCAGTATTTT
CSASPLAGAGDTQYF
>TRBV14|.|.|TRBJ2-1
TGTGCCAGCAGCCCAGCAGGAATCCACAACTACAATGAGCAGTTCTTC
CASSPAGIHNYNEQFF
>TRBV29-1|.|.|TRBJ1-1
TGCAGCGTTCTGAGAAACACTGAAGCTTTCTTT
CSVLRNTEAFF
>TRBV20-1|.|.|TRBJ2-3
TGCAGTGCGACGGCCCCAGGGTCTCCCACAGATACGCAGTATTTT
CSATAPGSPTDTQYF
>TRBV15|.|.|TRBJ2-3
TGTGCCACCGGTAAATTCCGGGACTCCCCAGATACGCAGTATTTT
CATGKFRDSPDTQYF
>TRBV30|.|.|TRBJ1-4
TGTGCCTGGAGTGTACAGGCCACTGAAAAACTGTTTTTT
CAWSVQATEKLFF
>TRBV7-2|.|TRBD2|TRBJ2-1
TGTGCCAGCAGCTCCGCCGGGGGGGTGAATGAGCAGTTCTTC
CASSSAGGVNEQFF
>TRBV10-3|.|TRBD1|TRBJ1-2
TGTGCCATCAGTGAGTCCGGGCCAGGGGGAGTTGGCTACACCTTC
CAISESGPGGVGYTF
>TRBV12-3/TRBV12-4|.|.|TRBJ2-7
TGTGCCAGCAGTTCGGCTCCCGGAGGGGGCGAGCAGTACTTC
CASSSAPGGGEQYF
>TRBV3-1|.|TRBD1|TRBJ1-2
TGTGCCAGCAGCCAAGCGGGACAGATCTATGGCTACACCTTC
CASSQAGQIYGYTF
>TRBV7-9|few|TRBD2|TRBJ2-3
TGTGCCAGCAGCTTAGTCGCGGGGGGCACAGATACGCAGTATTTT
CASSLVAGGTDTQYF
>TRBV20-1|.|.|TRBJ2-1
TGCAGTGCTAGAGGGTTGGGACACGATGAGCAGTTCTTC
CSARGLGHDEQFF
>TRBV3-1|.|.|TRBJ2-2
TGTGCCAGCAGCTGGGAAGGAACGAACACCGGGGAGCTGTTTTTT
CASSWEGTNTGELFF
>TRBV5-4|.|.|TRBJ2-7
TGTGCCAGCAGCTCTACCCACGAGCAGTACTTC
CASSSTHEQYF
>TRBV20-1|.|.|TRBJ2-7
TGCAGTGCCCTTTTGACAGCGCAAGGGAGGGAGCAGTACTTC
CSALLTAQGREQYF
>TRBV3-1|.|TRBD2|TRBJ2-4
TGTGCCAGCAGCCAGCAACTAGCGGGGGGTGCAAACATTCAGTACTTC
CASSQQLAGGANIQYF
>TRBV12-3/TRBV12-4|.|TRBD1|TRBJ1-4
TGTGCCAGCAGTAATCACCCGGGACAGGGAGGAAAACTGTTTTTT
CASSNHPGQGGKLFF
>TRBV18|.|TRBD1|TRBJ2-6
TGTGCCAGCTCATCGACAGGGTCGTTTCCCTCTGGGGCCAACGTCCTGACTTTC
CASSSTGSFPSGANVLTF
>TRBV15|.|TRBD1|TRBJ2-7
TGTGCCACCAGCAGAGATTCAGGGACAGGGGGCGGTGAGCAGTACTTC
CATSRDSGTGGGEQYF
>TRBV3-1|.|.|TRBJ2-5
TGTGCCAGCAGCAGTCTTCAAGTGGCGTTCGGCGTGGCCCAGTACTTC
CASSSLQVAFGVAQYF
>TRBV20-1|.|TRBD2|TRBJ2-5
TGCAGTGCTAGTTATGCGGGGGGGCTTCAAGAGACCCAGTACTTC
CSASYAGGLQETQYF
>TRBV3-1|.|.|TRBJ1-1
TGTGCCAGCAGCCAAGATCTGGGCACCGTGAACACTGAAGCTTTCTTT
CASSQDLGTVNTEAFF
>TRBV9|.|TRBD1|TRBJ2-5
TGTGCCAGCAGCTATGGGACAGGGGGTAAAGAGACCCAGTACTTC
CASSYGTGGKETQYF
>TRBV29-1|.|.|TRBJ1-1
TGCAGCGTTGATGGCCAGATGAACACTGAAGCTTTCTTT
CSVDGQMNTEAFF
>TRBV5-1|.|.|TRBJ2-7
TGCGCCAGCAGCTTTGGCCCAGGGTCCTACGAGCAGTACTTC
CASSFGPGSYEQYF
>TRBV5-1|once|TRBD1|TRBJ1-1
TGCGCCAGCAGCTTGGGACAGGGGGCAAGTGCTTTCTTT
CASSLGQGASAFF
>TRBV4-1|.|.|TRBJ2-1
TGCGCCAGCAGCCGAACGCAGGGGGGTGATGAGCAGTTCTTC
CASSRTQGGDEQFF
>TRBV20-1|once|.|TRBJ1-1
TGCAGTGCTAGCTCGGGTTATACTGAAGCTTTCTTT
CSASSGYTEAFF